Listed below are T cell receptor beta chains from one sample, sequenced in a study of identical twins. TCRdb re-derived calls from the 5' RACE reads in MiXCR, one entry per CDR3 protein. The sample holds some 560,000 distinct CDR3 sequences, around 9.6% seen once. In addition, the sample was reused for a study of yellow fever vaccine responses in identical twins.

Sequencing was done on a sample of PBMCs. These receptor sequences come from a woman younger than 35 in good health. The CDR3 runs from the conserved cysteine through the conserved F or W. The order of the fields is CDR3 protein, CDR3 DNA, clone size, D gene, V gene, J gene. The D gene is left open where the match is weak. Clone size is shown for a subset of rows, as once, few, many or a class of expanded clone.

CSARKGMHEQYF,TGCAGTGCTAGGAAGGGGATGCACGAGCAGTACTTC,many,NA,TRBV20-1,TRBJ2-7
CSARDLDRSTDTQYF,TGCAGTGCTAGAGATTTAGACAGAAGCACAGATACGCAGTATTTT,NA,NA,TRBV20-1,TRBJ2-3
CASRKFGSAGVNNEQFF,TGTGCCAGCAGGAAGTTTGGTTCGGCGGGAGTTAACAATGAGCAGTTCTTC,few,TRBD2,TRBV6-2/TRBV6-3,TRBJ2-1
CASSLGQHYGYTF,TGTGCCAGCTCACTGGGACAGCACTATGGCTACACCTTC,many,TRBD1,TRBV18,TRBJ1-2
CASSQEPAEKLFF,TGTGCCAGCAGCCAAGAGCCAGCTGAAAAACTGTTTTTT,many,NA,TRBV14,TRBJ1-4
CASRLGDRGHEQYF,TGTGCCAGCCGACTGGGGGACAGGGGTCACGAGCAGTACTTC,few,TRBD1,TRBV12-3/TRBV12-4,TRBJ2-7
CATSDPEGGGSYNEQFF,TGTGCCACCAGTGATCCTGAGGGGGGCGGCTCCTACAATGAGCAGTTCTTC,many,NA,TRBV24-1,TRBJ2-1
CSVGVTSSETQYF,TGCAGCGTTGGGGTTACTAGCTCGGAGACCCAGTACTTC,few,NA,TRBV29-1,TRBJ2-5
CASSLTTGGAGYTF,TGTGCCAGCAGCTTAACGACAGGGGGCGCGGGCTACACCTTC,few,TRBD1,TRBV11-2,TRBJ1-2
CASSSQRGTYNEQFF,TGTGCCAGCAGCTCGCAGCGGGGGACTTACAATGAGCAGTTCTTC,NA,TRBD2,TRBV7-9,TRBJ2-1
CASSFRTVDSPLHF,TGTGCCAGCAGCTTTAGGACGGTTGATTCACCCCTCCACTTT,many,NA,TRBV7-8,TRBJ1-6
CRGLASLETQYF,TGCAGGGGACTAGCAAGTTTAGAGACCCAGTACTTC,NA,TRBD2,TRBV5-1,TRBJ2-5
CAISESNNQETQYF,TGTGCCATCAGTGAGTCGAACAACCAAGAGACCCAGTACTTC,few,NA,TRBV10-3,TRBJ2-5
CASSLENQETQYF,TGTGCCAGCAGTTTGGAGAACCAAGAGACCCAGTACTTC,many,NA,TRBV12-3/TRBV12-4,TRBJ2-5
CSARGAHTEAFF,TGCAGTGCTAGAGGGGCTCACACTGAAGCTTTCTTT,NA,NA,TRBV20-1,TRBJ1-1
CASSQEERGPSTDTQYF,TGCGCCAGCAGCCAAGAAGAGCGGGGCCCTAGCACAGATACGCAGTATTTT,NA,TRBD2,TRBV4-3,TRBJ2-3
CATSRDPPTRLQFF,TGTGCCACCAGCAGAGATCCCCCTACAAGGCTGCAGTTCTTC,many,NA,TRBV15,TRBJ2-1
CASSYLGEYEQYF,TGTGCCAGCAGTTACCTCGGGGAGTACGAGCAGTACTTC,NA,NA,TRBV12-3/TRBV12-4,TRBJ2-7
CASSPQQGTGTKEQYF,TGTGCCAGCAGCCCCCAACAAGGGACGGGGACGAAAGAGCAGTACTTC,NA,NA,TRBV7-2,TRBJ2-7
CASSGTGTGQETQYF,TGTGCCAGCAGCGGAACCGGGACAGGGCAAGAGACCCAGTACTTC,NA,TRBD1,TRBV5-6,TRBJ2-5
CASKLTTGKSEKLFF,TGTGCCAGCAAACTCACGACAGGAAAGTCCGAAAAACTGTTTTTT,many,NA,TRBV2,TRBJ1-4
CASSLNTLGQGGEQFF,TGCGCCAGCAGCTTAAATACTCTGGGACAGGGGGGTGAGCAGTTCTTC,NA,TRBD1,TRBV5-1,TRBJ2-1
CASSPNGPDHYNEQFF,TGTGCCAGCAGTCCTAACGGACCAGACCATTACAATGAGCAGTTCTTC,NA,NA,TRBV28,TRBJ2-1
CASRGDKDHEQYF,TGTGCCAGCAGGGGAGACAAGGACCACGAGCAGTACTTC,many,NA,TRBV12-3/TRBV12-4,TRBJ2-7
CAIGTGSGNTIYF,TGTGCCATCGGTACAGGGTCTGGAAACACCATATATTTT,many,NA,TRBV10-3,TRBJ1-3
CASSGTKPSYEQYF,TGTGCCAGTAGTGGAACGAAACCCTCCTACGAGCAGTACTTC,few,NA,TRBV19,TRBJ2-7
CASGLSLGGDTQYF,TGTGCTAGTGGTTTGAGCCTTGGAGGAGATACGCAGTATTTT,many,NA,TRBV12-5,TRBJ2-3
CASSATGTGRFGYTF,TGTGCCAGCAGTGCCACCGGGACAGGTAGATTTGGCTACACCTTC,few,TRBD1,TRBV12-3/TRBV12-4,TRBJ1-2
CSVVRVLAGGTSYEQYF,TGCAGCGTTGTTCGGGTCCTAGCGGGAGGGACTTCCTACGAGCAGTACTTC,once,TRBD2,TRBV29-1,TRBJ2-7
CASSPQSSSYEQYF,TGTGCCAGCAGCCCACAGTCGAGCTCCTACGAGCAGTACTTC,many,NA,TRBV7-2,TRBJ2-7
CASSPTGYRYEQYF,TGTGCCAGCAGCCCGACAGGGTATCGCTACGAGCAGTACTTC,few,TRBD1,TRBV3-1,TRBJ2-7
CASSRTPIGNEQFF,TGTGCCAGCAGTCGCACCCCCATCGGCAATGAGCAGTTCTTC,NA,NA,TRBV6-1,TRBJ2-1
CSASEGDYEQYF,TGCAGTGCTAGTGAGGGGGACTACGAGCAGTACTTC,many,NA,TRBV20-1,TRBJ2-7
CAGMSWTGQSNYGYTF,TGTGCCGGTATGTCGTGGACAGGGCAATCAAACTATGGCTACACCTTC,NA,TRBD1,TRBV28,TRBJ1-2
CASSEAVPAGAFAGF,TGTGCCAGCAGTGAAGCAGTCCCCGCAGGGGCCTTTGCAGGCTTC,few,NA,TRBV6-1,TRBJ2-7
CASSLEGRKGGEQFF,TGTGCCAGCAGCTTGGAAGGGCGGAAGGGAGGTGAGCAGTTCTTC,NA,NA,TRBV5-5,TRBJ2-1
CAIAETGPAEQYF,TGTGCCATCGCAGAAACGGGACCCGCCGAGCAGTACTTC,NA,NA,TRBV10-3,TRBJ2-7
CASSPGTSDNQPQHF,TGTGCCAGCAGTCCCGGGACGTCGGACAATCAGCCCCAGCATTTT,many,NA,TRBV12-3/TRBV12-4,TRBJ1-5
CASSSKGRFGPSNEQFF,TGTGCCAGCAGCTCAAAAGGCCGGTTTGGACCCAGCAATGAGCAGTTCTTC,few,NA,TRBV7-8,TRBJ2-1
CAIGNRAEAQYF,TGTGCCATCGGTAACAGGGCCGAGGCCCAGTACTTC,NA,NA,TRBV10-3,TRBJ2-5
CASSRFTDNSPLHF,TGTGCCAGCAGCCGTTTCACAGATAATTCACCCCTCCACTTT,many,NA,TRBV9,TRBJ1-6
CASSHPGSIGLAGGSSYEQYF,TGTGCCAGCAGCCACCCTGGCTCAATTGGACTAGCGGGAGGGAGCTCCTACGAGCAGTACTTC,NA,TRBD2,TRBV11-3,TRBJ2-7